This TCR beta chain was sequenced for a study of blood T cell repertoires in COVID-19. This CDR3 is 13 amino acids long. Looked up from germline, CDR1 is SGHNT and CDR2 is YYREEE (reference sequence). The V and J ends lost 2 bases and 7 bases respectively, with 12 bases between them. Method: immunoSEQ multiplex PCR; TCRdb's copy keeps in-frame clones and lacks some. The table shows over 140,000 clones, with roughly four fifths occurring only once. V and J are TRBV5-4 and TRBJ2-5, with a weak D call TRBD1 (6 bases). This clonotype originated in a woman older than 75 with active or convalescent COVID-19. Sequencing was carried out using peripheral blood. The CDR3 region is CASSLSGGGTQYF. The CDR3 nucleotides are TGTGCCAGCAGCTTATCTGGGGGCGGGACCCAGTACTTC.